This T cell receptor (beta chain) was found in a study of blood T cell repertoires in COVID-19. Background on the study: Both acute and convalescent COVID-19 samples were obtained from the United States, Italy and Spain.

Assay: immunoSEQ multiplex PCR; the TCRdb copy retains only in-frame clones and omits some. Of some 310,000 clones in the sample, 75% to 90% were seen once. Germline V lookup: CDR1 SEHNR, CDR2 FQNEAQ (reference sequence). V lost 5 bases and J lost 4; bases outside the gene matches: 11. This CDR3 comprises 16 residues. This rearrangement joins TRBV7-9 to TRBJ1-1, with 9 positions matching TRBD1. This TCR derives from a woman in her twenties or thirties with COVID-19, enrolled during active disease. Input material: peripheral blood. CDR3 sequence (DNA): TGTGCCAGCAGCGCAGTTCGGGACAGGGAAGCCACTGAAGCTTTCTTT. Translation gives CASSAVRDREATEAFF.